Below, 23 T cell receptor beta chains from the same sample are listed, as sequenced in a study of shared clonotypes between healthy human individuals. The method was immunoSEQ multiplex PCR; TCRdb's version includes in-frame clones alone and lacks a portion of them. This sample has about 470,000 clones, with around 79% found just once. The sample comprised PBMCs. These receptors originate from a woman aged 40 to 50 in good health. Some clones in this sample may be carry-over from other donors' samples.

This chain joins TRBV7-3 and TRBJ1-1; D is undetermined. The CDR3 extends over 13 amino acids. Deletions cut 4 bases from V and 3 bases from J, with 9 bases between. CDR1 is SGHTA and CDR2 is FQGTGA in the germline V gene. Here the CDR3 DNA reads TGTGCCAGCAGCTCCACGGTGGACACTGAAGCTTTCTTT. Protein product: CASSSTVDTEAFF.

Notes on this clone: Other DNA sequences in the sample encode the same CDR3. This chain links TRBV19 with TRBJ1-2; 9 bases align to TRBD1. The junction had 3 bases not matched to a gene; V was cut back by 1 base and J by 3 bases. There are 15 residues in the CDR3. Germline V CDR1 and CDR2: LNHDA, SQIVND (reference sequence). The CDR3, as DNA: TGTGCCAGTAGTATAGGGGGACAGGGTGACTATGGCTACACCTTC. It encodes CASSIGGQGDYGYTF.

The CDR3 region is CATSRGGQSNEKLFF. In nucleotides, the CDR3 is TGTGCCACCAGCAGAGGCGGACAGTCTAATGAAAAACTGTTTTTT. The rearrangement joins TRBV15 to TRBJ1-4, with D possibly TRBD1 on 6 matching bases. CDR3 length: 15 residues. Per germline, CDR1 LNHNV and CDR2 YYDKDF (reference sequence). Deletions cut 1 base from V and 3 bases from J, with 9 bases between.

The J gene is TRBJ2-7, the V gene TRBV11-2; maybe TRBD1 (6 bases). V was cut by 5 bases and J by 4 bases, with 9 bases left in between. CDR3 length: 12 residues. Germline CDR1 is SGHAT and CDR2 is FQNNGV. The chain's CDR3 is CASSPQGYEQYF. DNA for the CDR3: TGTGCCAGCAGCCCCCAGGGGTACGAGCAGTACTTC.

This clone came up once. The chain combines TRBV7-9 with TRBJ2-7, with a possible D match to TRBD2 (7 bases). The ends were cut back, 5 bases at V and 0 bases at J, with 17 bases in the middle. Germline V lookup: CDR1 SEHNR, CDR2 FQNEAQ (reference sequence). There are 16 residues in the CDR3. Here the CDR3 reads CASSPLGGGGSYEQYF. Written as DNA, the CDR3 is TGTGCCAGCAGCCCCCTCGGGGGAGGGGGCTCCTACGAGCAGTACTTC.

The V gene is TRBV5-1, the J gene TRBJ2-7; D may be TRBD1 (5 bases). Per the germline V gene, CDR1 is SGHRS and CDR2 is YFSETQ. Trimming removed 4 bases at V and 0 bases at J, with 17 bases between. The CDR3 length is 16 residues. CDR3 protein: CASSPQGDSSSYEQYF. The CDR3 nucleotides are TGCGCCAGCAGCCCTCAGGGTGATTCGTCCTCCTACGAGCAGTACTTC.

This clone was counted a few times. The gene calls are TRBV4-2 and TRBJ1-6; the D gene is possibly TRBD1 (5 bases). The CDR3 length is 15 residues. Germline V lookup: CDR1 LGHNA, CDR2 YNFKEQ. Trimming pared 4 bases from V and 4 bases from J, leaving 11 bases between. CDR3 protein: CASSPGTLYNSPLHF. As DNA, the CDR3 is TGTGCCAGCAGCCCGGGGACCCTTTATAATTCACCCCTCCACTTT.

The chain employs TRBV11-2 and TRBJ2-5; TRBD2 matches 10 bases. Per germline, CDR1 SGHAT and CDR2 FQNNGV. The V gene end was trimmed by 5 bases and the J gene end by 5 bases; junction bases not matched to a gene: 5. The CDR3 sequence is 14 residues long. CDR3 nucleotide sequence: TGTGCCAGCAGCCCCCTAGCGGGAGTGGAGACCCAGTACTTC. Translation: CASSPLAGVETQYF.

This sequence joins TRBV11-2 and TRBJ1-2, with D uncertain. The V end was cut by 4 bases, the J end by 4 bases, with 16 bases between. The CDR3 length is 15 residues. The V gene's germline CDR1 is SGHAT and CDR2 FQNNGV. CDR3 protein: CASSSSDGPGYGYTF. CDR3 nucleotides: TGTGCCAGCAGCTCGTCAGACGGACCCGGCTATGGCTACACCTTC.

This CDR3 reads CASSNRQGSTDTQYF. CDR3 in DNA: TGCGCCAGCAGCAACCGACAGGGGAGCACAGATACGCAGTATTTT. The J gene is TRBJ2-3, the V gene TRBV5-1; 8 nucleotides align to TRBD1. CDR1 is SGHRS, CDR2 YFSETQ, per germline. The CDR3 sequence is 15 residues long. The trim removed 4 bases at V and 0 bases at J, leaving 4 bases unmatched. Looking up the rest from reference TRBV5-1 and TRBJ2-3 gives the full variable domain: KAGVTQTPRYLIKTRGQQVTLSCSPISGHRSVSWYQQTPGQGLQFLFEYFSETQRNKGNFPGRFSGRQFSNSRSEMNVSTLELGDSALYLCASSNRQGSTDTQYFGPGTRLTVL.

V usage is TRBV4-1 and J usage is TRBJ1-4; TRBD1 matches 7 bases. The CDR3 has 15 residues. Looked up from germline, CDR1 is MGHRA and CDR2 is YSYEKL. V shed 5 bases, J shed 0 bases, and the junction held 3 bases outside the gene matches. The CDR3 region has the DNA TGCGCCAGCAGCGAAGGGACAGCAACTAATGAAAAACTGTTTTTT. It specifies CASSEGTATNEKLFF.

Only one count was recorded for this clone. The rearrangement joins TRBV7-3 to TRBJ1-5; D is perhaps TRBD1 (5 bases). V was clipped by 5 bases and J by 8 bases, with 13 bases between them. The CDR3 covers 13 residues. CDR1 is SGHTA and CDR2 is FQGTGA in the germline V gene. The CDR3 DNA sequence: TGTGCCAGCAGCCTTCTCCAGGGCAAGCCCCAGCATTTT. Its translation is CASSLLQGKPQHF.

The chain uses TRBV11-2 and TRBJ2-2; D unresolved. The CDR3 runs 16 residues. CDR1 and CDR2 (germline): SGHAT, FQNNGV. V was trimmed by 8 bases and J by 0 bases, leaving 16 bases between them. CDR3 region: CASASESRANTGELFF. The CDR3 nucleotides read TGTGCCAGCGCATCAGAAAGCAGAGCGAACACCGGGGAGCTGTTTTTT.

The chain carries TRBV6-1 and TRBJ2-4, with D possibly matching TRBD1 (6 bases). Trimming pared 5 bases from V and 6 bases from J, leaving 14 bases between. Germline V gene lookup returns CDR1 MNHNS and CDR2 SASEGT. This CDR3 region has 14 residues. The CDR3 DNA sequence: TGTGCCAGCAGTCCCGGGACACGCGCAAACATTCAGTACTTC. Amino acid sequence: CASSPGTRANIQYF.

The V gene is TRBV27, the J gene TRBJ2-4; TRBD2 agrees at 7 bases. CDR1 and CDR2 (germline): MNHEY, SMNVEV (reference sequence). The CDR3 covers 14 residues. J gave up 0 bases and V 5 bases, and 1 base lay outside the gene matches. Here the CDR3 DNA reads TGTGCCAGCAGTGGGAGGGTAGCCAAAAACATTCAGTACTTC. It translates to CASSGRVAKNIQYF.

The chain joins TRBV11-2 to TRBJ2-2; D is possibly TRBD1 or TRBD2 (5 bases each). CDR3 length: 14 amino acids. V was pared by 4 bases and J by 4 bases, with 10 bases between. CDR1 and CDR2 (germline): SGHAT, FQNNGV. CDR3 sequence reads: CASSWGPTTGELFF. The CDR3 coding sequence is TGTGCCAGCAGCTGGGGACCAACCACCGGGGAGCTGTTTTTT.

This clone was found once. The rearrangement uses TRBV19 and TRBJ2-4; the D gene is possibly TRBD2 (6 bases). The CDR3 is 16 amino acids. The V gene lost 1 base and the J gene lost 5 bases, with 15 bases spanning the gap. The germline V gene encodes CDR1 LNHDA and CDR2 SQIVND (reference sequence). The CDR3 nucleotides are TGTGCCAGTAGTATAGTGGTTAGCGGAGGGGAAAACATTCAGTACTTC. Its protein is CASSIVVSGGENIQYF.

Worth noting for this clone: A far larger clone is only one base removed, so a read error is likely. The chain couples TRBV7-2 to TRBJ2-7, with D tentatively TRBD1 (6 bases). CDR1 is SGHTA and CDR2 is FQGNSA in the germline V gene. Trimming removed 5 bases from V and 4 bases from J, with 15 bases in between. This CDR3 comprises 14 residues. CDR3 DNA: TGTGCCAGCAGCCCCCGGACAGCGAATTACGAGCAGTACTTC. This gives the protein CASSPRTANYEQYF.

This clone was recorded only once. The rearrangement links TRBV4-3 to TRBJ1-1, with D unclear. Germline V gene sequence: CDR1 LGHNA, CDR2 YSLEER. The CDR3 covers 16 residues. Trimming left V 0 bases short and J 5 bases short, with 16 bases between. CDR3 in amino acids: CASSQEPGVVHTEAFF. CDR3 in DNA: TGCGCCAGCAGCCAAGAACCCGGGGTTGTTCATACTGAAGCTTTCTTT.

The CDR3 DNA sequence: TGTGCCAGCAGCTTTACGGGACAGGGGAGCGAGACCCAGTACTTC. Its protein product is CASSFTGQGSETQYF. The rearrangement links TRBV11-3 to TRBJ2-5, with 10 positions matching TRBD1. Germline assignment: CDR1 SGHNT and CDR2 YENEEA. This CDR3 is built from 15 residues. V trimming: 3 bases; J trimming: 5 bases; junction bases outside the gene matches: 6.

This rearrangement joins TRBV14 to TRBJ1-4; 10 bases align to TRBD1. The V gene end was trimmed by 1 base and the J gene end by 9 bases; junction bases not matched to a gene: 11. Germline V lookup: CDR1 SGHDN, CDR2 FVKESK. The CDR3 loop spans 17 amino acids. The CDR3: CASSQGPGDRGEKKLFF. DNA for the CDR3: TGTGCCAGCAGCCAAGGTCCGGGGGACAGGGGAGAAAAAAAACTGTTTTTT.

This rearrangement joins TRBV2 to TRBJ1-1, with D possibly being TRBD1 (5 bases). Trimming pared 8 bases from V and 1 base from J, leaving 11 bases between. This CDR3 has 13 amino acids. Looked up from germline, CDR1 is SNHLY and CDR2 is FYNNEI. CDR3 residues: CASFPDRNTEAFF. DNA of the CDR3: TGTGCCAGCTTCCCAGACAGGAACACTGAAGCTTTCTTT.

This clone was counted once. CDR3 sequence (DNA): TGTGCCAGCAGCCAAGTTCAGGGTAACTATGGCTACACCTTC. Its protein is CASSQVQGNYGYTF. The gene calls are TRBV4-2 and TRBJ1-2; possible D gene TRBD1, 5 bases. The germline V gene encodes CDR1 LGHNA and CDR2 YNFKEQ. The V gene lost 1 base and the J gene lost 1 base, with 7 bases spanning the gap. The CDR3 length is 14 residues.